This T cell receptor beta chain comes out of a study of blood T cell repertoires in COVID-19 (TCRdb year 2020). With respect to the entire study: The collaborator samples originated in the United States, Italy and Spain and spanned the acute and convalescent phases of COVID-19. The prospective study material was composed of cDNA or gDNA derived from T cells, B-cell-depleted T cells, or PBMCs. Subjects who had been exposed to COVID-19, were actively infected with it, or had recovered from it provided the deeply sampled blood TCRbeta repertoires that made up the dataset. The repertoires were released in a freely available public database intended as a resource for research on the immune response to SARS-CoV-2. Samples came from the ongoing ImmuneRACE study (first 160 participants) plus 1,254 subjects from 6 global collaborators. A de-identified subject ID, COVID-19 status, age in years and sex were almost always included in the sample metadata. Where HLA class I and class II types were available, the types were taken from metadata supplied by the sample provider, not from assay-based typing.

Summary of the overall study and its limitations: How much clinical and demographic metadata was included differed by source and by participant, and the metadata was provided uncurated.

The CDR3 runs 11 residues from the cysteine to the phenylalanine. The sequence is cut down to CDR3 DNA, 33 bases in frame from base 1. V is pared back by 5 bases and J by 11 bases, with 12 bases lying between the germline termini. The germline V gene (reference sequence) sets CDR1 to LNHDA and CDR2 to SQIVND. On this clone: Its binding antigen is unknown. Base qualities are not recorded, but no much larger clone differs from it by a single base.

The immunoSEQ Assay, a bias-controlled multiplex PCR, was used to amplify TCRbeta CDR3 regions from genomic DNA. On the study's bioinformatics: Within the assay, amplification of reference gene primers was used to estimate how many nucleated cells each sample contained. Sequence reads were collapsed and filtered to measure the absolute abundance of every unique TCRbeta CDR3 rearrangement. For each sample, productive Simpson clonality was calculated by taking the square root of Simpson's diversity index across productive rearrangements. What TCRdb holds here is the immuneACCESS table cut down to in-frame rearrangements. Part of the clones is not present; checked against another copy, under half of the missing clones reflect an unresolved V gene, and the others are unexplained. The DNA was the basis for D and trimming; V, J and clone size are from that table. The table for this sample lists around 200,000 clones; about 76% of them were counted only once. Jointly, the top ten make up less than 7% of the sample.

In Seattle, one collaborating source enrolled patients while the infection was active and tracked those patients longitudinally over the course of disease. Each collaborating institution followed its own protocols to collect whole blood in K2EDTA tubes. For TCRbeta analysis, collaborators shipped samples as frozen whole blood, isolated PBMCs, or DNA extracted from either of those sample types. The receptor comes from a middle-aged woman with COVID-19, enrolled during active disease. The sequence joins TRBV19 to TRBJ1-1, with TRBD1 as a weak D call on 5 bases. Sequencing was done on a sample of peripheral blood. The CDR3 loop reads CASSSGGKAFF. The DNA sequence follows: TGTGCCAGTAGTTCCGGGGGTAAGGCTTTCTTT.